The sequence of this T cell receptor beta chain was determined in a study of blood T cell repertoires in COVID-19. Study-wide background: In each case, the material was cDNA or gDNA derived from T cells, B-cell-depleted T cells, or PBMCs.

The method was immunoSEQ multiplex PCR; TCRdb's version includes in-frame clones alone and lacks a portion of them. Among under 150,000 clones listed, 75% to 90% were seen once. The specimen sequenced was peripheral blood. The sequence derives from a woman aged 60 to 75 with COVID-19, enrolled during active disease.

The CDR3, as DNA: TGTGCCACCAGTGCCCCTCCAGACTGCGAACCCCTAAGAAATCAGCCCCAGCATTTT. Translated: CATSAPPDCEPLRNQPQHF. The chain uses TRBV24-1 and TRBJ1-5; D unclear. CDR3 length: 19 amino acids. CDR1 is KGHDR, CDR2 SFDVKD, per germline. The V gene lost 5 bases and the J gene lost 4 bases, with 26 bases spanning the gap.